These 24 T cell receptor beta chains came from one sample sequenced in a study of blood T cell repertoires in COVID-19. Produced via immunoSEQ multiplex PCR; TCRdb's table is partial and in-frame only. Of 450,000 or so clones in the sample, roughly 89% are singletons; the top ten hold 0.7% to 1%. The sample comprised peripheral blood. The receptors stem from a man aged 18 to 29 with COVID-19, enrolled during active disease.

This chain joins TRBV2 and TRBJ2-3, with D possibly being TRBD1 (6 bases). V lost 6 bases to trimming and J lost 0 bases, with 13 bases between them. CDR1 is SNHLY and CDR2 is FYNNEI in the germline V gene. There are 15 residues in the CDR3. The CDR3 region has the DNA TGTGCCAGCAGAGCCGGGACAATGAGCACAGATACGCAGTATTTT. It specifies CASRAGTMSTDTQYF.

The count of this clone is one. The chain links TRBV7-5 to TRBJ1-3; the table's D call, TRBD1, has no DNA check behind it. TRBV7-5 is a pseudogene. CDR3 length: 14 residues. The CDR3 sequence is CGTGDYFSGNTIYF. Written as DNA, the CDR3 is TGTGGGACAGGCGATTATTTCTCTGGAAACACCATATATTTT.

The V gene is TRBV5-1, the J gene TRBJ1-5; 9 bases line up with TRBD1. Germline V gene sequence: CDR1 SGHRS, CDR2 YFSETQ. CDR3 length: 14 residues. J was trimmed by 5 bases and V by 3 bases; bases with no gene match: 3. The CDR3 region has the DNA TGCGCCAGCAGCTGGGGGGACAGGGATCAGCCCCAGCATTTT. It yields the protein CASSWGDRDQPQHF.

The V call is TRBV14, the J call TRBJ1-5; D gene ambiguous. Trimming shortened V by 4 bases and J by 6 bases, and 10 bases separated the two germline ends. This CDR3 is built from 13 residues. Germline V gene data show CDR1 as SGHDN and CDR2 as FVKESK. The CDR3: CASSRGSGQPQHF. The CDR3 nucleotides are TGTGCCAGCAGCCGGGGAAGCGGTCAGCCCCAGCATTTT.

The chain is built from TRBV9 and TRBJ2-5, with TRBD2 matching over 7 bases. The length of the CDR3 is 21 residues. Trimming cost V 0 bases and J 1 base; bases outside gene matches: 21. Germline lookup yields CDR1 SGDLS and CDR2 YYNGEE. The CDR3 loop reads CASSVGGGGDYTPVGQETQYF. CDR3 nucleotides: TGTGCCAGCAGCGTAGGAGGAGGCGGGGACTATACCCCCGTGGGCCAAGAGACCCAGTACTTC.

V gene TRBV19 combines with J gene TRBJ2-6; no firm D call. This CDR3 is built from 15 residues. Germline V gene sequence: CDR1 LNHDA, CDR2 SQIVND (reference sequence). Trimming shortened V by 1 base and J by 0 bases, and 4 bases separated the two germline ends. In DNA, the CDR3 is TGTGCCAGTAGTATAGCGGTCTCTGGGGCCAACGTCCTGACTTTC. Protein: CASSIAVSGANVLTF.

In DNA, the CDR3 is TGTGCCAGCAGTGAAGAGCGGGGGACTAATCAGCCCCAGCATTTT. Translation gives CASSEERGTNQPQHF. The V call is TRBV2, the J call TRBJ1-5, with D possibly being TRBD1 (5 bases). The CDR3 covers 15 residues. The V gene lost 1 base and the J gene lost 4 bases, with 11 bases spanning the gap. The germline V gene has CDR1 SNHLY and CDR2 FYNNEI.

The chain has TRBV2 and TRBJ1-1; D possibly corresponds to TRBD1 (5 bases). Per the germline V gene, CDR1 is SNHLY and CDR2 is FYNNEI. There are 13 residues in the CDR3. V was pared by 3 bases and J by 1 base, with 6 bases between. CDR3: CASSDGGNTEAFF. As DNA, the CDR3 is TGTGCCAGCAGTGACGGGGGGAACACTGAAGCTTTCTTT.

This clone was detected only once. The chain uses TRBV5-1 and TRBJ2-3, with 7 positions matching TRBD1. J gave up 6 bases and V 2 bases, and 6 bases lay outside the gene matches. The V gene's germline CDR1 is SGHRS and CDR2 YFSETQ. The CDR3 covers 14 residues. CDR3 amino acids: CASSFQSRGDTQYF. CDR3 nucleotide sequence: TGCGCCAGCAGCTTTCAATCCAGGGGGGATACGCAGTATTTT.

This clone was found a few times. The chain uses TRBV14 and TRBJ2-2; D is unresolved. There are 13 residues in the CDR3. Per the germline V gene, CDR1 is SGHDN and CDR2 is FVKESK. Trimming removed 5 bases at V and 6 bases at J, with 10 bases between. Here the CDR3 reads CASSFEASGELFF. CDR3 in DNA: TGTGCCAGCAGCTTTGAGGCGTCCGGGGAGCTGTTTTTT.

V gene TRBV3-1 (or the pseudogene TRBV3-2) combines with J gene TRBJ1-3; D is possibly TRBD1 (6 bases). The CDR3 sequence is 15 residues long. The germline CDR1 and CDR2 sequences are LGHDT and YNNKEL (reference sequence). V was cut by 2 bases and J by 0 bases, with 8 bases left in between. CDR3 nucleotide sequence: TGTGCCAGCAGCCAAATACAGGGCTCTGGAAACACCATATATTTT. It codes for CASSQIQGSGNTIYF.

V gene TRBV30 combines with J gene TRBJ1-4; 7 bases fit TRBD1. Germline V gives CDR1 GTSNPN, CDR2 SVGIG (reference sequence). This CDR3 has 14 residues. J gave up 9 bases and V 3 bases, and 10 bases lay outside the gene matches. In DNA, the CDR3 is TGTGCCTGGAGAGGGCCTAACAGGGGACAAAAACTGTTTTTT. This translates into CAWRGPNRGQKLFF. The full variable domain, with the rest looked up from reference TRBV30 and TRBJ1-4, is SQTIHQWPATLVQPVGSPLSLECTVEGTSNPNLYWYRQAAGRGLQLLFYSVGIGQISSEVPQNLSASRPQDRQFILSSKKLLLSDSGFYLCAWRGPNRGQKLFFGSGTQLSVL.

This sequence joins TRBV12-3 or TRBV12-4 and TRBJ2-7; D is ambiguous. There are 12 residues in the CDR3. V was clipped by 3 bases and J by 1 base, with 4 bases between them. Here the CDR3 DNA reads TGTGCCAGCAGTTTTCAGTCCTACGAGCAGTACTTC. Translated: CASSFQSYEQYF.

V and J are TRBV11-2 and TRBJ2-3; 10 bases line up with TRBD2. V shed 3 bases and J 4 bases; nucleotides not matched to a gene: 7. Germline V CDR1 and CDR2: SGHAT, FQNNGV. The CDR3 runs to 16 residues. DNA for the CDR3: TGTGCCAGCAGCTTCCCGGGACTAGCGATTGCAGATACGCAGTATTTT. As protein: CASSFPGLAIADTQYF.

The chain is built from TRBV3-1 (or the pseudogene TRBV3-2) and TRBJ2-3; D is unresolved. This CDR3 is 15 amino acids long. The V and J ends lost 1 base and 2 bases respectively, with 10 bases between them. CDR1 is LGHDT, CDR2 YNNKEL, per germline (reference sequence). The CDR3 region has the DNA TGTGCCAGCAGCCAAGTTGGCGGAAACACAGATACGCAGTATTTT. It codes for CASSQVGGNTDTQYF.

The chain joins TRBV7-2 to TRBJ2-5; no clear D. This CDR3 is 14 amino acids long. Germline V lookup: CDR1 SGHTA, CDR2 FQGNSA. Trimming stripped 1 base from V and 2 bases from J, with 8 bases between. The CDR3 sequence is CASSLGPQQETQYF. CDR3 in DNA: TGTGCCAGCAGCTTAGGTCCACAACAAGAGACCCAGTACTTC.

The rearrangement links TRBV18 to TRBJ2-2, with D tentatively TRBD2 (5 bases). Germline CDR1 reads KGHSH; CDR2 reads LQKENI. V was clipped by 2 bases and J by 1 base, with 14 bases between them. The CDR3 is made up of 17 amino acids. CDR3 residues: CASSPSGLGQNTGELFF. The DNA of the CDR3 is TGTGCCAGCTCACCAAGCGGCCTCGGGCAGAACACCGGGGAGCTGTTTTTT.

The chain combines TRBV2 with TRBJ1-1; D uncertain. This CDR3 has 12 residues. Germline V gene lookup returns CDR1 SNHLY and CDR2 FYNNEI. V dropped 4 bases and J dropped 9 bases, with 12 bases sitting between them. CDR3 loop: CASSARQDQAFF. CDR3 DNA: TGTGCCAGCAGTGCGAGGCAAGATCAAGCTTTCTTT.

The chain joins TRBV11-2 to TRBJ1-1; D may be TRBD1 (6 bases). V shed 4 bases and J shed 3 bases, with 12 bases lying between them. Germline V gives CDR1 SGHAT, CDR2 FQNNGV. The CDR3 is 14 amino acids. CDR3 residues: CASSSDRRDTEAFF. CDR3 sequence (DNA): TGTGCCAGCAGCTCAGACAGGAGGGACACTGAAGCTTTCTTT.

The chain joins TRBV19 to TRBJ1-3, with 7 nucleotides matching TRBD1. This CDR3 is 14 amino acids long. With V trimmed by 10 bases and J by 0 bases, 6 bases remained unmatched. Germline values: CDR1 LNHDA, CDR2 SQIVND (reference sequence). CDR3 nucleotide sequence: TGTGCCACCCGACAGGGAATCTCTGGAAACACCATATATTTT. This encodes CATRQGISGNTIYF.

The chain links TRBV19 to TRBJ1-4; D possibly corresponds to TRBD1 (5 bases). Trimming shortened V by 5 bases and J by 6 bases, and 19 bases separated the two germline ends. The CDR3 is 16 amino acids. The V gene's germline CDR1 is LNHDA and CDR2 SQIVND (reference sequence). The CDR3 loop is CASSPLGQWEDEKLFF. The CDR3 nucleotides read TGTGCCAGTAGTCCCCTCGGACAATGGGAGGATGAAAAACTGTTTTTT.

The CDR3 reads CASSYGTSGAAEQYF. The CDR3 DNA reads TGTGCCAGCAGTTACGGGACTAGCGGGGCGGCCGAGCAGTACTTC. The chain links TRBV6-5 to TRBJ2-7, with 13 nucleotides matching TRBD2. V lost 2 bases and J lost 6; bases outside the gene matches: 4. CDR1 and CDR2 from the germline V gene are MNHEY and SVGAGI. The CDR3 runs to 15 residues.

This clone is a singleton in its sample. This rearrangement joins TRBV6-6 to TRBJ2-1; weak D call: TRBD1 (5 bases). The V gene's germline CDR1 is MNHNY and CDR2 SVGAGI (reference sequence). V lost 0 bases and J lost 8, with 14 bases in between. CDR3 length: 15 amino acids. CDR3 protein: CASSYSEPGNYEQFF. The CDR3 DNA reads as TGTGCCAGCAGTTACTCGGAACCAGGGAACTATGAGCAGTTCTTC.

V usage is TRBV6-5 and J usage is TRBJ2-5; no firm D call. Trimming stripped 6 bases from V and 7 bases from J, with 12 bases between. Germline values: CDR1 MNHEY, CDR2 SVGAGI. This CDR3 contains 12 residues. The CDR3 region is CASSDTKRTQYF. The CDR3 region has the DNA TGTGCCAGCAGCGATACCAAGAGGACCCAGTACTTC.